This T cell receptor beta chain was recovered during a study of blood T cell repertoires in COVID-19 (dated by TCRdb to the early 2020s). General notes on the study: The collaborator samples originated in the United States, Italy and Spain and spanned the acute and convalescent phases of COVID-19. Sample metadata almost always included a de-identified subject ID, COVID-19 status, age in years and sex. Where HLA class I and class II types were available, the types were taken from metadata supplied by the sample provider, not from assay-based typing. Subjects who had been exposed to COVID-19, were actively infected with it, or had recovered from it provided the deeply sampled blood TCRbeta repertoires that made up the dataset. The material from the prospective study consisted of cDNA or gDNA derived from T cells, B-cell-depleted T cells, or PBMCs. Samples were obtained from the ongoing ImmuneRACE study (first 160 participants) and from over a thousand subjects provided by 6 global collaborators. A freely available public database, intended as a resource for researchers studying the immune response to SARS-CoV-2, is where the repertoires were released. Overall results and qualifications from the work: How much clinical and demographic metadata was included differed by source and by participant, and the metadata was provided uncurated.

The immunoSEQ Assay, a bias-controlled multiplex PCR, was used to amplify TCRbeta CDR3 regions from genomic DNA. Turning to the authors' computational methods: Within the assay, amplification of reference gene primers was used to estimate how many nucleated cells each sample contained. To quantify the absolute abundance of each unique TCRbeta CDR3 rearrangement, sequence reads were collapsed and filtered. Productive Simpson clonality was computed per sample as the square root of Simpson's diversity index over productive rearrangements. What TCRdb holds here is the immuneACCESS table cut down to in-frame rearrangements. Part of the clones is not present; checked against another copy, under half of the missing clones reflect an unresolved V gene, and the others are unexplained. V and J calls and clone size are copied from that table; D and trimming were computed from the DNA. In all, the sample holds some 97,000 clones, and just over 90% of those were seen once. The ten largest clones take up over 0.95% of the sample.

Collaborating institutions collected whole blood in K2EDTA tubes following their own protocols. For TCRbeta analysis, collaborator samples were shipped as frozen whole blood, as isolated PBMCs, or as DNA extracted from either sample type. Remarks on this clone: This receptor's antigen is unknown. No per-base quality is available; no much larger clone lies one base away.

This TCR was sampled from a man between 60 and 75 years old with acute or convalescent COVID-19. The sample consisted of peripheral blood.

The nucleotides are TGTGCCAGCAGCTTGTTCCAGGGCAACCTTGAAGCTTTCTTT. This sequence encodes CASSLFQGNLEAFF. Recombination connected TRBV5-5 to TRBJ1-1; TRBD1 is a weak D gene call, 5 bases matching. Trimming at the junction amounts to 1 base on V and 7 bases on J, and the germline ends lie 14 bases apart. The germline V gene encodes CDR1 SGHKS and CDR2 YYEKEE (reference sequence). Measured from the cysteine to the phenylalanine, the CDR3 is 14 residues long. Just CDR3 DNA is preserved here, 42 bases in frame from base 1. The full variable domain, with segments outside the CDR3 supplied by the reference TRBV5-5 and TRBJ1-1 proteins, appears as DAGVTQSPTHLIKTRGQQVTLRCSPISGHKSVSWYQQVLGQGPQFIFQYYEKEERGRGNFPDRFSARQFPNYSSELNVNALLLGDSALYLCASSLFQGNLEAFFGQGTRLTVV.